A single sample gave rise to the 14 T cell receptor beta chains below, sequenced in a study of shared clonotypes between healthy human individuals (dated by TCRdb to 2020 to 2021). For the CD8 naive samples, CD45RO-negative cells were positively selected for CCR7, yielding a CD45RA+CCR7+ population from which TemRA cells were excluded. Library preparation employed the immunoSEQ multiplex PCR assay. The source is immuneACCESS, and TCRdb retained only in-frame sequences with V and J called. Part of the clones is not carried over; for the studies checked, unresolved V genes explain less than half of this, and the remainder is unexplained. Across this sample there are nearly 600,000 clones, with about 95% seen only once. Clones ranked in the top ten supply over 0.09% of the sample. Sequencing input: naive CD8+ T cells sorted from blood. The cell subset or site label, as the study defines it: CD45RA+CCR7+. Receptors originate from a woman aged 25-40 years in good health.

The chain links TRBV29-1 to TRBJ2-1; TRBD2 might be the D (6 bases). CDR1 is SQVTM, CDR2 ANQGSEA, per germline. The CDR3 has 12 amino acids. V was clipped by 7 bases and J by 4 bases, with 11 bases between them. CDR3 amino acids: CSAPTSYNEQFF. The CDR3 nucleotides are TGCAGCGCCCCGACTAGTTACAATGAGCAGTTCTTC.

This rearrangement joins TRBV27 to TRBJ2-1; 12 nucleotides agree with TRBD2. The CDR3 has 18 amino acids. Germline trimming cut 3 bases from V and 1 base from J; bases unmatched to any gene: 7. In germline, CDR1 is MNHEY, CDR2 SMNVEV (reference sequence). The CDR3: CASSFLLAGGGSYNEQFF. DNA of the CDR3: TGTGCCAGCAGTTTCTTACTAGCGGGAGGTGGGTCCTACAATGAGCAGTTCTTC.

CDR3 DNA: TGTGCCAGCAGTGGGGCAGGGGCCCTTAATGAGCAGTTCTTC. Translation gives CASSGAGALNEQFF. The V call is TRBV2, the J call TRBJ2-1; D is possibly TRBD1 (6 bases). The CDR3 contains 14 residues. Germline V CDR1 and CDR2: SNHLY, FYNNEI. Between the trimmed V and J ends, which lost 4 bases and 7 bases, there was a span of 14 bases. Full variable domain (rest looked up from reference TRBV2 and TRBJ2-1): EPEVTQTPSHQVTQMGQEVILRCVPISNHLYFYWYRQILGQKVEFLVSFYNNEISEKSEIFDDQFSVERPDGSNFTLKIRSTKLEDSAMYFCASSGAGALNEQFFGPGTRLTVL.

The sample holds one count of this clone. V usage is TRBV10-1 and J usage is TRBJ2-5; 9 bases map to TRBD1. Germline assignment: CDR1 WNHNN and CDR2 SYGVQD (reference sequence). This CDR3 is 15 amino acids long. Germline trimming cut 4 bases from V and 5 bases from J; bases unmatched to any gene: 8. In DNA, the CDR3 is TGCGCCAGCAGTGTCCGGACAGGGGTTATGGAGACCCAGTACTTC. Amino acids: CASSVRTGVMETQYF.

The chain employs TRBV11-2 and TRBJ2-7; either TRBD1 or TRBD2 may supply D (5 bases each). Germline-derived CDR1 and CDR2 are SGHAT and FQNNGV. The V end lost 4 bases, the J end lost 5 bases, and 12 bases lay between the germline ends. The CDR3 runs 13 residues. CDR3 loop: CASSSGPRHEQYF. Here the CDR3 DNA reads TGTGCCAGCAGCTCGGGACCCAGGCACGAGCAGTACTTC.

Details on this clone: The sample has other DNA sequences that encode this CDR3 too. The genes are TRBV9 and TRBJ2-2; TRBD2 is a possible D gene (6 bases). Germline V gene sequence: CDR1 SGDLS, CDR2 YYNGEE. V was clipped by 0 bases and J by 5 bases, with 8 bases between them. The CDR3 extends over 14 amino acids. CDR3 residues: CASSVGGGTGELFF. In DNA, the CDR3 is TGTGCCAGCAGCGTAGGGGGAGGAACCGGGGAGCTGTTTTTT.

The genes are TRBV5-5 and TRBJ2-7, with D possibly TRBD2 on 5 matching bases. Germline loops: CDR1 SGHKS, CDR2 YYEKEE (reference sequence). Trimming cost V 0 bases and J 4 bases, with 14 bases left between them. This CDR3 region has 15 residues. The chain's CDR3 is CASSLGVGAGYEQYF. DNA for the CDR3: TGTGCCAGCAGCTTGGGAGTGGGCGCGGGTTACGAGCAGTACTTC.

The chain couples TRBV6-5 to TRBJ1-1; D is uncertain. The V gene's germline CDR1 is MNHEY and CDR2 SVGAGI. CDR3 length: 15 amino acids. With 4 bases removed from V and 4 bases from J, the gap between germline ends came to 16 bases. In DNA form, the CDR3 reads TGTGCCAGCAGTTCGGAGCCTTCGATGGGCACTGAAGCTTTCTTT. Amino acid sequence: CASSSEPSMGTEAFF.

The V gene is TRBV10-3, the J gene TRBJ1-2; D uncertain. This CDR3 is built from 14 residues. V was cut by 0 bases and J by 2 bases, with 7 bases left in between. The germline gives CDR1 ENHRY, CDR2 SYGVKD. CDR3 sequence (DNA): TGTGCCATCAGTGAGTCGGCTCCGAACTATGGCTACACCTTC. This encodes CAISESAPNYGYTF.

The chain recombines TRBV27 with TRBJ2-3; perhaps TRBD2 as D (5 bases). CDR1 and CDR2 (germline): MNHEY, SMNVEV (reference sequence). This CDR3 is built from 16 residues. V was pared by 7 bases and J by 1 base, with 18 bases between. CDR3 DNA sequence: TGTGCCAGCAACCTTGCCCCAGGAGCGGGCACAGATACGCAGTATTTT. Translation gives CASNLAPGAGTDTQYF.

CDR3 in amino acids: CASSHVGQGVYEQYF. CDR3 DNA sequence: TGTGCCAGCAGTCATGTTGGACAGGGGGTATACGAGCAGTACTTC. This rearrangement joins TRBV27 to TRBJ2-7; 10 bases are shared with TRBD1. After removal of 5 bases from V and 4 bases from J, the junction contained 8 bases not matched to a gene. Germline lookup yields CDR1 MNHEY and CDR2 SMNVEV (reference sequence). The CDR3 extends over 15 amino acids.

This sequence joins TRBV6-6 and TRBJ1-1; TRBD1 matches 8 bases. The J segment lost 6 bases and the V segment lost 5 bases, leaving 14 bases of the junction unmatched. The CDR3 totals 16 residues. Germline V gene lookup returns CDR1 MNHNY and CDR2 SVGAGI (reference sequence). The DNA for the CDR3 is TGTGCCAGCAGTCCCTCAGACAGGGGTCAGGAGGCTGAAGCTTTCTTT. This encodes CASSPSDRGQEAEAFF.

The chain carries TRBV6-5 and TRBJ1-4; 9 bases agree with TRBD1. Germline trimming cut 6 bases from V and 7 bases from J; bases unmatched to any gene: 6. Germline CDR1 reads MNHEY; CDR2 reads SVGAGI. The CDR3 is 14 amino acids. The CDR3 DNA reads TGTGCCAGCAGCTCCGGGACAGGGCCTGAAAAACTGTTTTTT. It yields the protein CASSSGTGPEKLFF.

The chain couples TRBV28 to TRBJ2-3; 10 bases are a match to TRBD2. V lost 1 base and J lost 3; bases outside the gene matches: 7. The CDR3 contains 17 residues. CDR1 and CDR2 (germline): MDHEN, SYDVKM. CDR3 region: CASSLSLAGDGTDTQYF. CDR3 nucleotides: TGTGCCAGCAGTTTATCCCTAGCGGGAGACGGGACAGATACGCAGTATTTT.